These T cell receptor beta chains were read from a single sample in a study of blood T cell repertoires in COVID-19. The assay was immunoSEQ multiplex PCR, and TCRdb's table has in-frame clones only and misses some. Of 150,000 or so clones in the sample, about 89% were seen once. The sample was peripheral blood. These receptors all stem from a man older than 75 with acute or convalescent COVID-19. Both conserved end residues are part of each CDR3. Each record gives: V gene, J gene, CDR3 protein.

TRBV27	TRBJ1-5	CASSLTSGTGFKPQHF
TRBV7-9	TRBJ1-2	CASSAQGIDGYTF
TRBV18	TRBJ1-3	CASSPPGILEDTIYF
TRBV5-6	TRBJ1-2	CASSLVGYGYTF
TRBV28	TRBJ1-3	CASSAGTGEISGNTIYF
TRBV6-5	TRBJ1-1	CASSYRSGVNTEAFF
TRBV24-1	TRBJ2-3	CATSDGDFTDTQYF
TRBV11-2	TRBJ1-3	CASSPGTVGNTIYF
TRBV21-1	TRBJ2-2	CASSKPRQAPFTGELFF
TRBV2	TRBJ2-7	CASSRRTSGDYEQYF
TRBV25-1	TRBJ1-2	CASSDWTLNYGYTF
TRBV28	TRBJ1-1	CASNRRDRVFSEAFF
TRBV18	TRBJ1-1	CASSPGGQGPTEAFF
TRBV28	TRBJ2-7	CASSYGARNEQYF
TRBV5-8	TRBJ2-7	CASSLGGPYEQYF
TRBV5-1	TRBJ2-3	CASSLGGGGISSTDTQYF
TRBV5-5	TRBJ2-1	CASSPTGTGPYNEQFF
TRBV29-1	TRBJ2-5	CSVEEHRGWQETQYF
TRBV19	TRBJ1-5	CASKSTGRVGNQPQHF
TRBV7-2	TRBJ2-1	CASSLGVSGGGYNEQFF
TRBV7-9	TRBJ1-2	CASSRWDRGQYGYTF
TRBV18	TRBJ1-2	CASSPGAAAGQGGYTF
TRBV18	TRBJ1-6	CASSPDRSSYNSPLHF
TRBV24-1	TRBJ2-5	CATSVSGGETQYF
TRBV29-1	TRBJ1-1	CSVGTTTHTEAFF
TRBV5-1	TRBJ2-5	CASSPVGQTETQYF
TRBV30	TRBJ1-5	CAWSLPTGQPNQPQHF
TRBV15	TRBJ2-5	CATSKSLAGNQETQYF
TRBV5-1	TRBJ1-2	CASEPGQGLGYYGYTF
TRBV18	TRBJ2-1	CASSPPGLAASSYNEQFF
TRBV7-8	TRBJ1-2	CASSATKNGYGYTF
TRBV28	TRBJ1-1	CASKKAGTGNTEAFF
TRBV4-1	TRBJ2-3	CASSLGTSTDTQYF
TRBV18	TRBJ2-1	CASSPTGLAEISSYNEQFF
TRBV5-8	TRBJ2-5	CASSLRGIPSETQYF
TRBV7-2	TRBJ2-5	CASSPSTGGTQYF
TRBV15	TRBJ1-2	CATSKPSGDNYGYTF
TRBV14	TRBJ1-6	CASSQGGGRHSPLHF
TRBV7-2	TRBJ2-1	CASSLALGQGGVNEQFF